This is a list of T cell receptor beta chains from one sample in a study of cytomegalovirus exposure and HLA in healthy donors. Measured with immunoSEQ multiplex PCR; TCRdb has only the in-frame clones, and not every one. Of about 130,000 clones listed, approximately 9% are singletons. Sequencing input: PBMCs. These receptors all come from a woman in her thirties or forties in good health and CMV-seropositive. CDR3s include the opening cysteine and the closing phenylalanine or tryptophan. The D gene is left open where the match is weak. Size values are once, few and many counts, or a class for expanded clones, and some rows have none.

17,TRBD2,TRBJ2-5,TRBV10-3,NA,CAISESRTSGGRETQYF,TGTGCCATCAGTGAGTCGAGGACTAGCGGGGGCCGGGAGACCCAGTACTTC
15,TRBD2,TRBJ2-1,TRBV5-1,few,CASSPTSGANNEQFF,TGCGCCAGCAGCCCGACTAGCGGGGCCAACAATGAGCAGTTCTTC
11,NA,TRBJ1-4,TRBV20-1,few,CSAWGGEKLFF,TGCAGTGCTTGGGGGGGTGAAAAACTGTTTTTT
14,NA,TRBJ1-4,TRBV7-9,few,CASSLLGVNEKLFF,TGTGCCAGCAGCTTACTAGGGGTTAATGAAAAACTGTTTTTT
16,TRBD1,TRBJ1-2,TRBV5-6,few,CASSTGTGPRVYGYTF,TGTGCCAGCAGCACCGGGACAGGGCCGAGAGTCTATGGCTACACCTTC
16,TRBD2,TRBJ2-3,TRBV2,NA,CASSRLGEGSTDTQYF,TGTGCCAGCAGTCGTCTCGGGGAGGGTAGCACAGATACGCAGTATTTT
15,NA,TRBJ1-2,TRBV4-3,NA,CASSPQVGEAYGYTF,TGCGCCAGCAGCCCTCAGGTGGGGGAGGCCTATGGCTACACCTTC
14,NA,TRBJ2-5,TRBV5-1,NA,CASSLGGVQETQYF,TGCGCCAGCAGCTTGGGGGGAGTCCAAGAGACCCAGTACTTC
13,NA,TRBJ1-1,TRBV10-1,NA,CASSALRDTEAFF,TGCGCCAGCAGTGCGCTTCGGGACACTGAAGCCTTCTTT
16,TRBD1,TRBJ1-4,TRBV15,few,CATSRDSGTGPPKLFF,TGTGCCACCAGCAGAGATTCCGGGACAGGGCCACCAAAACTGTTTTTT
15,NA,TRBJ2-3,TRBV5-1,NA,CASSLVGLSTDTQYF,TGCGCCAGCAGCCTCGTTGGGCTTAGCACAGATACGCAGTATTTT
13,NA,TRBJ1-2,TRBV18,NA,CASSPDTAGGYTF,TGTGCCAGCTCACCTGACACAGCGGGTGGCTACACCTTC
14,TRBD1,TRBJ1-2,TRBV2,NA,CASSETAGQGWYTF,TGTGCCAGCAGTGAAACTGCGGGACAGGGTTGGTACACCTTC
18,TRBD1,TRBJ1-4,TRBV2,NA,CASSEGKTGGPANEKMFF,TGTGCCAGCAGTGAAGGGAAAACAGGGGGCCCCGCTAATGAAAAAATGTTTTTT
16,TRBD2,TRBJ2-3,TRBV4-1,NA,CASSQSLAVGVDTQYF,TGCGCCAGCAGCCAATCACTAGCGGTCGGAGTAGATACGCAGTATTTT
14,TRBD1,TRBJ1-4,TRBV11-2,NA,CASSSGQLHEKLFF,TGTGCCAGCAGCTCGGGACAGCTGCATGAAAAACTGTTTTTT
13,TRBD1,TRBJ1-1,TRBV7-3,few,CASSSTGPLGAFF,TGTGCCAGCAGCTCGACAGGGCCCCTAGGAGCTTTCTTT
13,NA,TRBJ1-1,TRBV7-9,once,CASSPQGETGAFF,TGTGCCAGCAGTCCACAGGGAGAAACTGGAGCTTTCTTT
15,TRBD1,TRBJ1-2,TRBV5-8,NA,CASSPGTGFYYGYTF,TGTGCCAGCAGTCCCGGGACAGGGTTTTACTATGGCTACACCTTC
18,TRBD1,TRBJ2-7,TRBV18,NA,CASSPISAGQGPSYEQYF,TGTGCCAGCTCACCGATCTCCGCGGGACAGGGGCCTTCCTACGAGCAGTACTTC
14,NA,TRBJ1-1,TRBV6-5,few,CASTEGSSNTEAFF,TGTGCCAGCACCGAGGGCAGTTCGAACACTGAAGCTTTCTTT
15,TRBD2,TRBJ2-1,TRBV5-4,few,CASSSGLAGEGEQFF,TGTGCCAGCAGCTCGGGACTAGCGGGGGAGGGTGAGCAGTTCTTC
14,TRBD2,TRBJ2-7,TRBV13,few,CASSPGTSHHEQYF,TGTGCCAGCAGCCCCGGGACTAGCCACCACGAGCAGTACTTC
14,TRBD1,TRBJ1-3,TRBV2,NA,CASRERQGGNTIYF,TGTGCCAGCAGGGAGCGACAGGGGGGAAACACCATATATTTT
16,TRBD1,TRBJ2-3,TRBV7-9,few,CASRSGGQGGTDTQYF,TGTGCCAGCAGATCCGGGGGACAGGGAGGCACAGATACGCAGTATTTT
15,NA,TRBJ2-6,TRBV25-1,few,CASSTPGAGANVLTF,TGTGCCAGCAGTACCCCAGGGGCCGGGGCCAACGTCCTGACTTTC
15,TRBD2,TRBJ2-3,TRBV6-5,few,CASSYMSGGTDTQYF,TGTGCCAGCAGTTACATGAGCGGGGGGACAGATACGCAGTATTTT